A single sample is the source of the 27 T cell receptor beta chains below, sequenced in a study of regulatory T cells in long-lasting Graves disease. Building of the TCR beta libraries involved iRepertoire HTBI primers and Arm-PCR of CDR3 regions. TCRdb recomputed calls from the multiplex PCR reads with MiXCR, one row per CDR3 protein. The profile shows about 610,000 distinct CDR3 sequences, about 16% of them singletons. Time point in this sample: newly diagnosed GD, antithyroid drugs for less than 3 months. Isolated PBMC RNA provided the starting material for the TCR library. These data also formed part of another study, on T cells in Graves' hyperthyroidism and ophthalmopathy.

The sequencing used peripheral blood mononuclear cells (PBMCs), collected at new diagnosis, from a patient treated with antithyroid drugs. These receptors came from a man aged 18 to 30 with Graves disease.

This sequence joins TRBV4-1 and TRBJ1-2; D ambiguous. The CDR3 totals 13 residues. V lost 0 bases and J lost 4, with 6 bases in between. The V gene's germline CDR1 is MGHRA and CDR2 YSYEKL. As DNA, the CDR3 is TGCGCCAGCAGCCAAGATGGCTTCTATGGCTACACCTTC. Its translation: CASSQDGFYGYTF.

This clonotype was recorded many times. No DNA is shown, since the ends of the CDR3 on it are uncertain; the CDR3 is the one TCRdb lists. The chain links TRBV6-1 to TRBJ2-1; TRBD2 is taken as the D call from the table, unchecked against the DNA. The CDR3 adds up to 24 amino acids, both ends counted. CDR1 MNHNS and CDR2 SASEGT come from the germline V gene. CDR3 loop: CAIPPRHLCTSVPSPGSSYNEQFF.

This clonotype appeared a few times. The V call is TRBV15, the J call TRBJ2-4, with a weak D call TRBD1 (6 bases). Trimming removed 0 bases at V and 8 bases at J, with 17 bases between. This CDR3 comprises 16 residues. CDR1 LNHNV and CDR2 YYDKDF come from the germline V gene (reference sequence). CDR3 in amino acids: CATSRDLGQGQDIQYF. The DNA for the CDR3 is TGTGCCACCAGCAGAGATTTGGGGCAGGGGCAGGACATTCAGTACTTC.

The chain carries TRBV7-9 and TRBJ1-5, with TRBD1 identical over 7 bases. V shed 10 bases and J 4 bases; nucleotides not matched to a gene: 4. CDR3 length: 12 residues. Germline V gives CDR1 SEHNR, CDR2 FQNEAQ (reference sequence). CDR3 bases: TGTGCCATCGGGACAGTAAATCAGCCCCAGCATTTT. Protein sequence: CAIGTVNQPQHF.

This clonotype was counted between two and nine times. This chain uses TRBV19 with TRBJ1-6, with 8 bases that match TRBD1. Unmatched junction bases numbered 8, after V lost 7 bases and J lost 6 bases. This CDR3 spans 15 amino acids. The germline gives CDR1 LNHDA, CDR2 SQIVND (reference sequence). CDR3 residues: CASTPYQGANSPLHF. CDR3 DNA: TGTGCCAGTACCCCTTACCAGGGGGCTAATTCACCCCTCCACTTT.

The chain couples TRBV11-2 to TRBJ1-2; 9 bases are a match to TRBD1. Looked up from germline, CDR1 is SGHAT and CDR2 is FQNNGV. The CDR3 is made up of 16 amino acids. The J segment lost 3 bases and the V segment lost 5 bases, leaving 10 bases of the junction unmatched. Here the CDR3 reads CASSPAGTGLYYGYTF. The CDR3 DNA sequence: TGTGCCAGCAGCCCCGCCGGGACAGGGTTGTACTATGGCTACACCTTC.

The chain employs TRBV7-8 and TRBJ2-1; D may match TRBD1 or TRBD2 (6 bases each). Germline assignment: CDR1 SGHVS and CDR2 FQNEAQ. Trimming removed 4 bases from V and 5 bases from J, with 18 bases in between. CDR3 length: 16 residues. The CDR3 here is CASSSRWRAGDNEQFF. The CDR3 nucleotides read TGTGCCAGCAGCTCGAGATGGAGGGCAGGGGACAATGAGCAGTTCTTC.

This clonotype was counted only a few times. CDR3 DNA: TGTGCCAGCAGTTTAAGACTCACGGCCGGGAGCAATCAGCCCCAGCATTTT. This codes for CASSLRLTAGSNQPQHF. The chain links TRBV28 to TRBJ1-5; D is uncertain. V lost 2 bases, J lost 1 base, and 15 bases lay in between. Germline-derived CDR1 and CDR2 are MDHEN and SYDVKM. The CDR3 totals 17 residues.

This clonotype was counted at least ten times. The CDR3 reads CASSLTWGGGTQYF. CDR3 coding DNA: TGTGCCAGCAGTCTCACCTGGGGGGGAGGTACGCAGTATTTT. V gene TRBV27 combines with J gene TRBJ2-3; TRBD2 matches 7 bases. The CDR3 has 14 residues. Looked up from germline, CDR1 is MNHEY and CDR2 is SMNVEV (reference sequence). Unmatched junction bases numbered 10, after V lost 5 bases and J lost 8 bases.

This rearrangement joins TRBV5-1 to TRBJ1-6; the D gene is possibly TRBD1 (5 bases). The CDR3 length is 16 residues. Germline V gene data show CDR1 as SGHRS and CDR2 as YFSETQ. V was pared by 4 bases and J by 9 bases, with 20 bases between. The DNA of the CDR3 is TGCGCCAGCAGCCCGGGGCAGGCCGTGATTGGTTCACCCCTCCACTTT. Translation: CASSPGQAVIGSPLHF.

This clonotype appeared many times. The chain joins TRBV2 to TRBJ2-3, with D maybe TRBD1 (7 bases). This CDR3 is 17 amino acids long. V lost 7 bases and J lost 2, with 22 bases in between. Germline CDR1 reads SNHLY; CDR2 reads FYNNEI. CDR3 loop: CASISRGVPAHTDTQYF. The CDR3 nucleotides read TGTGCCAGCATCTCCAGGGGGGTCCCGGCACACACAGATACGCAGTATTTT.

A few counts support this clonotype. The DNA of the CDR3 is TGTGCCAGCAGTACCATAGCCACGAGCTCCTACGAGCAGTACTTC. This encodes CASSTIATSSYEQYF. The gene calls are TRBV28 and TRBJ2-7; D is ambiguous. V was clipped by 5 bases and J by 0 bases, with 14 bases between them. The CDR3 is 15 residues long. Germline V gene sequence: CDR1 MDHEN, CDR2 SYDVKM.

At least ten counts were recorded for this clonotype. This chain connects TRBV2 to TRBJ2-1; TRBD2 matches 9 bases. Matching the DNA end better, TRBJ2-5 makes the J call doubtful. The CDR3 totals 17 residues. Germline CDR1 is SNHLY and CDR2 is FYNNEI. As DNA, the CDR3 is TGTGCCAGCAGTGAGAATAGCGGGAGTACGGTGAGAGAGACCCAGTACTTC. Protein sequence: CASSENSGSTVRETQYF.

In its sample, this clonotype was seen a few times. J is TRBJ2-3 and V is TRBV5-4, with 8 bases that match TRBD2. Germline lookup yields CDR1 SGHNT and CDR2 YYREEE (reference sequence). The junction had 5 bases not matched to a gene; V was cut back by 4 bases and J by 1 base. The CDR3 runs 15 residues. CDR3 DNA: TGTGCCAGCAGCAGTAGCGGGGTTCGCACAGATACGCAGTATTTT. Protein: CASSSSGVRTDTQYF.

The rearrangement links TRBV5-1 to TRBJ2-4, with D possibly matching TRBD2 (6 bases). This CDR3 is 16 amino acids long. Trimming took off 4 bases at V and 4 bases at J, with 18 bases between the two ends. Germline assignment: CDR1 SGHRS and CDR2 YFSETQ. Here the CDR3 reads CASSPKTGERKNIQYF. The CDR3 DNA reads TGCGCCAGCAGCCCTAAAACGGGGGAACGTAAAAACATTCAGTACTTC.

This clonotype appeared a few times. This chain uses TRBV10-1 with TRBJ1-1; 12 nucleotides match TRBD1. This CDR3 contains 15 residues. Unmatched junction bases numbered 5, after V lost 6 bases and J lost 3 bases. Germline V gene lookup returns CDR1 WNHNN and CDR2 SYGVQD (reference sequence). CDR3 sequence: CASRAGQGADTEAFF. The CDR3 DNA reads TGCGCCAGCAGAGCGGGACAGGGGGCAGACACTGAAGCTTTCTTT.

This clonotype was seen at least ten times. The chain uses TRBV5-1 and TRBJ2-1; tentatively, D is TRBD2 (6 bases). The CDR3 is 11 amino acids. Trimming took off 7 bases at V and 5 bases at J, with 7 bases between the two ends. Germline lookup yields CDR1 SGHRS and CDR2 YFSETQ. In DNA, the CDR3 is TGCGCCAGCGGAGGGAACAATGAGCAGTTCTTC. Translated: CASGGNNEQFF.

The V gene is TRBV13, the J gene TRBJ2-2; either TRBD1 or TRBD2 may supply D (5 bases each). Germline V lookup: CDR1 PRHDT, CDR2 FYEKMQ (reference sequence). Trimming removed 6 bases at V and 3 bases at J, with 23 bases between. This CDR3 spans 18 amino acids. The CDR3 sequence: CASRTEGPGQAHTGELFF. In nucleotides, the CDR3 is TGTGCCAGCAGGACAGAGGGTCCAGGACAAGCCCACACCGGGGAGCTGTTTTTT.

This clonotype was seen a few times. This sequence joins TRBV6-1 and TRBJ2-5; TRBD1 matches at 9 bases. This CDR3 has 16 residues. Trimming at V came to 5 bases and at J to 2 bases, leaving 9 bases not matched to a gene. Germline V gene sequence: CDR1 MNHNS, CDR2 SASEGT. DNA for the CDR3: TGTGCCAGCAGTACTTACAGGGGGCTTACTCAAGAGACCCAGTACTTC. This encodes CASSTYRGLTQETQYF.

The chain combines TRBV27 with TRBJ2-5; the D is unclear. The CDR3 extends over 15 amino acids. Trimming pared 3 bases from V and 3 bases from J, leaving 14 bases between. Germline loops: CDR1 MNHEY, CDR2 SMNVEV (reference sequence). CDR3 coding DNA: TGTGCCAGCAGTTTGTTTTCCCTACCAAAAGAGACCCAGTACTTC. It codes for CASSLFSLPKETQYF.

In this sample, this clonotype turned up many times. V and J are TRBV2 and TRBJ2-5, with TRBD2 matching 10 bases. The ends lost 11 bases at V and 3 bases at J; junction bases unmatched: 3. The CDR3 is 12 amino acids. Germline V lookup: CDR1 SNHLY, CDR2 FYNNEI. The CDR3 DNA reads TGTGCCGGAGGACTAGCGGAAGAGACCCAGTACTTC. This translates into CAGGLAEETQYF.

The table lists this clonotype with many counts. This sequence joins TRBV5-1 and TRBJ2-7, with a tentative D call TRBD1 (7 bases). V was clipped by 4 bases and J by 3 bases, with 11 bases between them. This CDR3 has 13 amino acids. The germline V gene encodes CDR1 SGHRS and CDR2 YFSETQ. The CDR3 bases are TGCGCCAGCAGCCGCGGGACAGACTACGAGCAGTACTTC. It is translated as CASSRGTDYEQYF.

As to this clonotype: A junction end diverges from the germline sequence, so it may reflect a read error. The rearrangement uses TRBV4-1 and TRBJ2-2; TRBD1 aligns across 7 bases. The CDR3 consists of 15 residues. The germline V gene encodes CDR1 MGHRA and CDR2 YSYEKL. This CDR3 is CASSQEGTRGPELFF. As DNA, the CDR3 is TGTGCCAGCAGCCAAGAAGGCACTAGGGGGCCAGAGCTGTTTTTT.

This clonotype occurred many times. V gene TRBV20-1 combines with J gene TRBJ1-3, with 7 bases lining up with TRBD1. V shed 6 bases and J 2 bases; nucleotides not matched to a gene: 7. The CDR3 has 14 amino acids. Germline CDR1 and CDR2: DFQATT and SNEGSKA (reference sequence). CDR3 amino acids: CSARGFRTGNTIYF. The CDR3 DNA follows: TGCAGTGCCAGGGGGTTTAGGACTGGAAACACCATATATTTT.

V usage is TRBV2 and J usage is TRBJ1-1; D not resolved. Per the germline V gene, CDR1 is SNHLY and CDR2 is FYNNEI. The CDR3 has 12 residues. Trimming shortened V by 6 bases and J by 1 base, and 6 bases separated the two germline ends. The chain's CDR3 is CASRKTNTEAFF. The CDR3 bases are TGTGCCAGCAGAAAGACGAACACTGAAGCTTTCTTT.

The table lists this clonotype with many counts. The V gene is TRBV30, the J gene TRBJ2-5; maybe TRBD2 (6 bases). This CDR3 comprises 13 residues. V lost 0 bases, J lost 4 bases, and 9 bases lay in between. Germline values: CDR1 GTSNPN, CDR2 SVGIG (reference sequence). The CDR3 DNA reads TGTGCCTGGAGTGTAGGGACTCCAGAGACCCAGTACTTC. Amino acids: CAWSVGTPETQYF.

This rearrangement joins TRBV7-6 to TRBJ1-2; 12 bases are a match to TRBD1. The J segment lost 8 bases and the V segment lost 0 bases, leaving 7 bases of the junction unmatched. The CDR3 length is 16 residues. Germline CDR1 reads SGHVS; CDR2 reads FNYEAQ. The CDR3 coding sequence is TGTGCCAGCAGCTTAGCGGGGGACAGGGGGCTCTTCGGCTACACCTTC. It yields the protein CASSLAGDRGLFGYTF.